This TCR beta chain was recorded in a study of STAT5B mutations in CD4+ large granular lymphocyte leukemia. Turning to the study itself: Healthy donors showed HLA-associated enrichment of the CDR3 'QG' motif.

The data were produced by immunoSEQ multiplex PCR, yet TCRdb's version contains in-frame clones alone and is incomplete. The data hold about 50,000 clones, with approximately 84% observed a single time. Per germline, CDR1 SGHRS and CDR2 YFSETQ. Unmatched junction bases numbered 5, after V lost 0 bases and J lost 4 bases. CDR3 size: 15 residues. Sequencing was performed on CD4+ T cells from blood buffy coats. The chain couples TRBV5-1 to TRBJ1-2; 8 bases align to TRBD1. This receptor was obtained from a human donor in good health. The chain's CDR3 is CASSLETGAGYGYTF. The CDR3 bases are TGCGCCAGCAGCTTGGAGACAGGGGCAGGCTATGGCTACACCTTC.